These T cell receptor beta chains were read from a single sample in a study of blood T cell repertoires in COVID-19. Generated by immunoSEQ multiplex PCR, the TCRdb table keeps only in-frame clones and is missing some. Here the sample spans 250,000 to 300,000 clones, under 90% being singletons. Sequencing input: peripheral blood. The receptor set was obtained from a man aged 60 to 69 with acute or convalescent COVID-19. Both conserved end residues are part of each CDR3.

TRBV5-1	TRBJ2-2	CASSLVPGGGTGELFF
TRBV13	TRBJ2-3	CASSLATGSTDTQYF
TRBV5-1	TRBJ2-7	CASSEMGLAGIDEQYF
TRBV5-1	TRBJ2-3	CASSLGEGGPGDTQYF
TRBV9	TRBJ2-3	CASSARTSGSLRSLKPTQYF
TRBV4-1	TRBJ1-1	CASSLARVMSEAFF
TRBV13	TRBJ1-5	CASSAQGGGNNQPQHF
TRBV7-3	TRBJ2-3	CASSSSGQSTDTQYF
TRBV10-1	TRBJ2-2	CASSEGTGLTGELFF
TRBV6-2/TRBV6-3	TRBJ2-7	CASRLSGSYEQYF